Each of the 11 T cell receptor beta chains below was sequenced from the same sample in a study of OX40 agonist ivuxolimab in advanced cancers. Data came from immunoSEQ multiplex PCR; TCRdb stores just in-frame clones and leaves some out. The table lists about 100,000 clones, approximately 90% of them singletons, with around 0.58% in the top ten. The sample in question was CD4+ or CD8+ T cells sorted from blood, obtained in a trial of the OX40 agonist ivuxolimab. These receptors originate from an adult with an advanced solid tumor such as melanoma, head and neck, liver or kidney cancer.

The rearrangement joins TRBV7-8 to TRBJ2-1; TRBD2 is a possible D gene (6 bases). The CDR3 extends over 15 amino acids. Germline loops: CDR1 SGHVS, CDR2 FQNEAQ. V was clipped by 5 bases and J by 0 bases, with 11 bases between them. The CDR3 sequence: CASSRDGSSYNEQFF. CDR3 nucleotide sequence: TGTGCCAGCAGCCGGGACGGGAGCTCCTACAATGAGCAGTTCTTC.

This clone is a singleton in its sample. The chain uses TRBV7-2 and TRBJ2-3; D uncertain. The CDR3 runs to 15 residues. Per germline, CDR1 SGHTA and CDR2 FQGNSA. With 5 bases removed from V and 6 bases from J, the gap between germline ends came to 18 bases. The DNA of the CDR3 is TGTGCCAGCAGCCTGATGGGCGCAGAGTCCGATACGCAGTATTTT. This encodes CASSLMGAESDTQYF.

The rearrangement joins TRBV2 to TRBJ2-2; 9 nucleotides agree with TRBD2. The trim removed 4 bases at V and 7 bases at J, leaving 19 bases unmatched. The CDR3 runs to 19 residues. Germline CDR1 and CDR2: SNHLY and FYNNEI. This CDR3 is CASSGASLAGRVQGGELFF. Written as DNA, the CDR3 is TGTGCCAGCAGTGGGGCCTCGCTAGCGGGAAGGGTACAGGGCGGGGAGCTGTTTTTT.

This clone was detected only once. The rearrangement links TRBV6-5 to TRBJ2-7; 9 nucleotides align to TRBD1. V trimming: 6 bases; J trimming: 2 bases; junction bases outside the gene matches: 8. The CDR3 totals 15 residues. The germline CDR1 and CDR2 sequences are MNHEY and SVGAGI. As DNA, the CDR3 is TGTGCCAGCAGCCCCTGGACAGGGGCGCCCTACGAGCAGTACTTC. Amino acids: CASSPWTGAPYEQYF.

This chain links TRBV5-1 with TRBJ1-1; D may be TRBD1 (5 bases). Trimming pared 2 bases from V and 0 bases from J, leaving 8 bases between. Germline V gives CDR1 SGHRS, CDR2 YFSETQ. The CDR3 consists of 14 residues. In DNA form, the CDR3 reads TGCGCCAGCAGCTTCGACAGTCTGAACACTGAAGCTTTCTTT. Residues: CASSFDSLNTEAFF.

This rearrangement joins TRBV19 to TRBJ1-3; no clear D. This CDR3 is built from 14 residues. Between the trimmed V and J ends, which lost 9 bases and 3 bases, there was a span of 15 bases. CDR1 and CDR2 (germline): LNHDA, SQIVND (reference sequence). The CDR3, as DNA: TGTGCCAGCAGCATCCGGCAGTATGGAAACACCATATATTTT. As protein: CASSIRQYGNTIYF.

This rearrangement joins TRBV5-1 to TRBJ1-3, with 7 bases fitting TRBD1. Germline V gene lookup returns CDR1 SGHRS and CDR2 YFSETQ. The CDR3 length is 14 residues. With 7 bases clipped from V and 0 bases from J, the junction kept 4 bases outside the gene matches. The CDR3 sequence: CASGTGVSGNTIYF. The CDR3 coding sequence is TGCGCCAGCGGAACAGGGGTCTCTGGAAACACCATATATTTT.

The chain carries TRBV11-2 and TRBJ2-3; 9 nucleotides align to TRBD2. The CDR3 length is 16 residues. J was trimmed by 3 bases and V by 1 base; bases with no gene match: 5. Germline V gives CDR1 SGHAT, CDR2 FQNNGV. The CDR3 sequence is CASSLVSGSGTDTQYF. DNA of the CDR3: TGTGCCAGCAGCTTAGTTAGCGGGAGCGGGACAGATACGCAGTATTTT. The full variable domain, with the rest looked up from reference TRBV11-2 and TRBJ2-3, is EAGVAQSPRYKIIEKRQSVAFWCNPISGHATLYWYQQILGQGPKLLIQFQNNGVVDDSQLPKDRFSAERLKGVDSTLKIQPAKLEDSAVYLCASSLVSGSGTDTQYFGPGTRLTVL.

This sequence joins TRBV5-5 and TRBJ2-5; TRBD2 matches 8 bases. The CDR3 is made up of 13 amino acids. J gave up 6 bases and V 4 bases, and 5 bases lay outside the gene matches. From germline, CDR1 is SGHKS and CDR2 YYEKEE (reference sequence). The CDR3 here is CASSPRLAQTQYF. The CDR3, as DNA: TGTGCCAGCAGCCCGAGACTAGCGCAGACCCAGTACTTC.

J is TRBJ2-5 and V is TRBV14, with TRBD1 matching 10 bases. After removal of 4 bases from V and 5 bases from J, the junction contained 10 bases not matched to a gene. The CDR3 covers 16 residues. Germline V lookup: CDR1 SGHDN, CDR2 FVKESK. CDR3 DNA: TGTGCCAGCAGCCCGAGGACAGGGGGGAGATGGGAGACCCAGTACTTC. As protein: CASSPRTGGRWETQYF. The full variable domain, with the rest looked up from reference TRBV14 and TRBJ2-5, is EAGVTQFPSHSVIEKGQTVTLRCDPISGHDNLYWYRRVMGKEIKFLLHFVKESKQDESGMPNNRFLAERTGGTYSTLKVQPAELEDSGVYFCASSPRTGGRWETQYFGPGTRLLVL.

The rearrangement links TRBV6-6 to TRBJ2-7; the D is unclear. Germline V CDR1 and CDR2: MNHNY, SVGAGI (reference sequence). Between the trimmed V and J ends, which lost 0 bases and 4 bases, there was a span of 4 bases. This CDR3 spans 12 amino acids. The CDR3 nucleotides are TGTGCCAGCAGTTACTCTGCTTACGAGCAGTACTTC. Its translation: CASSYSAYEQYF.